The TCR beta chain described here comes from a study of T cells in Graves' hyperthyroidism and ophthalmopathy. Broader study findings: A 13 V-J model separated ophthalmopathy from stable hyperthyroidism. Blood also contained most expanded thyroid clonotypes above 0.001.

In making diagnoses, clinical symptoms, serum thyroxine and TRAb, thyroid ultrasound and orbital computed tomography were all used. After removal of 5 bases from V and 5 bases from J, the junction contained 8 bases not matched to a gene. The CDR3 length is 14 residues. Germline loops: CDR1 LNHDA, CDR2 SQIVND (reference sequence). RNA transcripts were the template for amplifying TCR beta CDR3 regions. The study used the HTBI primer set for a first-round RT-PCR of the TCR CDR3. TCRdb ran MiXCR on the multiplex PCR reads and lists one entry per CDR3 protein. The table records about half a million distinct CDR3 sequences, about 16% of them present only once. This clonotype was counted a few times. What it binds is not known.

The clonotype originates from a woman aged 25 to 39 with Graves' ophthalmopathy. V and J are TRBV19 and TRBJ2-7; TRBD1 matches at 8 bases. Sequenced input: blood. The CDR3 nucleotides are TGTGCCAGTAGTGCCCCCGGACAGGGCGACGAGCAGTACTTC. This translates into CASSAPGQGDEQYF. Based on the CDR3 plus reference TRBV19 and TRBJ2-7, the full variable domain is DGGITQSPKYLFRKEGQNVTLSCEQNLNHDAMYWYRQDPGQGLRLIYYSQIVNDFQKGDIAEGYSVSREKKESFPLTVTSAQKNPTAFYLCASSAPGQGDEQYFGPGTRLTVT.